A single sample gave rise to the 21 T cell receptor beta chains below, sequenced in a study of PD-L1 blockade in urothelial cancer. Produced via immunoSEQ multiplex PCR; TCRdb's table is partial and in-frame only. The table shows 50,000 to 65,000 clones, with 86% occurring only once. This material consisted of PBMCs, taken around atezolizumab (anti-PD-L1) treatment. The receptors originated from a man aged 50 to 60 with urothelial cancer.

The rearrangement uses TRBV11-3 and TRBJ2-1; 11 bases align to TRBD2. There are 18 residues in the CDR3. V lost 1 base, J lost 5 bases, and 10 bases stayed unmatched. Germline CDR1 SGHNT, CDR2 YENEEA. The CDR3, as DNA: TGTGCCAGCAGCTTAGGCCCCTTCGGACTAGCGGGTAACAATGAGCAGTTCTTC. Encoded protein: CASSLGPFGLAGNNEQFF.

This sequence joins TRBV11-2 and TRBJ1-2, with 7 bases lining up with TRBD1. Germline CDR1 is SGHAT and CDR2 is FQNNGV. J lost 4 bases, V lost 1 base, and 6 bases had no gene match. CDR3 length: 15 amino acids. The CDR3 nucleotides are TGTGCCAGCAGCTTAGGCCCGGGACAGACCTATGGCTACACCTTC. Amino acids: CASSLGPGQTYGYTF.

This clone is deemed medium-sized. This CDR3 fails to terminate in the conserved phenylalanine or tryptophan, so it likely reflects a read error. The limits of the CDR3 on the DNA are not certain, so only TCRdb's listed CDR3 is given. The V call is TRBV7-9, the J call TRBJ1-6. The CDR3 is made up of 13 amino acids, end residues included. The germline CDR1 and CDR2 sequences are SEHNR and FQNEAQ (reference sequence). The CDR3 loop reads CASSSSTEWRRSL.

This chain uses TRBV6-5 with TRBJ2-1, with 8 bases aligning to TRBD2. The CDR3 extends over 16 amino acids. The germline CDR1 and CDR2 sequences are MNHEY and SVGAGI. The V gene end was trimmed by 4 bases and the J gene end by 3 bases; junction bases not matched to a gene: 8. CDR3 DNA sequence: TGTGCCAGCAGTTCCGTAGCGGGGAGTCACTACAATGAGCAGTTCTTC. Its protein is CASSSVAGSHYNEQFF.

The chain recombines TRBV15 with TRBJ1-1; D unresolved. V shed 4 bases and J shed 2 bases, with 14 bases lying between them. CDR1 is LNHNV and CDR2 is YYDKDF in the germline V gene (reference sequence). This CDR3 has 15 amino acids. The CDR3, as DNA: TGTGCCACCAGCACCCGCGGAGGCCTTAACACTGAAGCTTTCTTT. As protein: CATSTRGGLNTEAFF.

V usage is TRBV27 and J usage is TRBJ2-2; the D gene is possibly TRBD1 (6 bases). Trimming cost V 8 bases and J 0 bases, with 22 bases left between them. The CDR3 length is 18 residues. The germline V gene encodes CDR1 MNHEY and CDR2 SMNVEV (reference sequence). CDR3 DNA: TGTGCCAGCGGGACGCCGGCGGACAGAAACTCGAACACCGGGGAGCTGTTTTTT. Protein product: CASGTPADRNSNTGELFF.

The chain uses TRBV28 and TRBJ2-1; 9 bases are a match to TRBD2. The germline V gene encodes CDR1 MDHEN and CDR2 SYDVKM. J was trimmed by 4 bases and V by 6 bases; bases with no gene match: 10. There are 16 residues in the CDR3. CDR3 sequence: CASRNSLAGWYNEQFF. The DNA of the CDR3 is TGTGCCAGCAGGAACTCGCTAGCGGGATGGTACAATGAGCAGTTCTTC. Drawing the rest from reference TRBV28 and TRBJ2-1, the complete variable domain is DVKVTQSSRYLVKRTGEKVFLECVQDMDHENMFWYRQDPGLGLRLIYFSYDVKMKEKGDIPEGYSVSREKKERFSLILESASTNQTSMYLCASRNSLAGWYNEQFFGPGTRLTVL.

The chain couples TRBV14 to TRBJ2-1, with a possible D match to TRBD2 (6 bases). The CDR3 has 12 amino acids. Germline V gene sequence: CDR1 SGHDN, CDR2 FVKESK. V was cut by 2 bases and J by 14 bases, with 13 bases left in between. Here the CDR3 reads CASSQSGTFKFF. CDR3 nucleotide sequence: TGTGCCAGCAGCCAATCCGGGACTTTTAAGTTCTTC.

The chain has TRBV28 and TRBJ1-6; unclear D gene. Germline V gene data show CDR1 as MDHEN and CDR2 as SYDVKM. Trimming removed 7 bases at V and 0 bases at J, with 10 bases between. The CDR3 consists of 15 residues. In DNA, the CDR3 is TGTGCCAGCAATAGCCCAAGCTCCTATAATTCACCCCTCCACTTT. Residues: CASNSPSSYNSPLHF.

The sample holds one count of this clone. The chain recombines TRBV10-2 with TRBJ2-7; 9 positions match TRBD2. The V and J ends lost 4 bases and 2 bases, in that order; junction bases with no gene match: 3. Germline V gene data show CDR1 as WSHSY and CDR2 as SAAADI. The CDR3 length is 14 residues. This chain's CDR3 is CASSVGTSTYEQYF. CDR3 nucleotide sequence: TGCGCCAGCAGTGTGGGGACTAGCACCTACGAGCAGTACTTC.

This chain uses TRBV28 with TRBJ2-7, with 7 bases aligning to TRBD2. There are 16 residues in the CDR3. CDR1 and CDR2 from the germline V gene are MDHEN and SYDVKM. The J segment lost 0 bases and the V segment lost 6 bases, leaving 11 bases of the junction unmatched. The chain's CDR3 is CASRDLLAKSSYEQYF. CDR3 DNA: TGTGCCAGCAGGGACCTACTAGCGAAGAGCTCCTACGAGCAGTACTTC.

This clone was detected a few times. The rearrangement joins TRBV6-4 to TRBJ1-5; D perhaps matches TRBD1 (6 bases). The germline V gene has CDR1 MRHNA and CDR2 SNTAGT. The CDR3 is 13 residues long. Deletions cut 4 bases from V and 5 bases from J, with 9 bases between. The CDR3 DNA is TGTGCCAGCAGTGCCAACAGGGATCAGCCCCAGCATTTT. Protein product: CASSANRDQPQHF.

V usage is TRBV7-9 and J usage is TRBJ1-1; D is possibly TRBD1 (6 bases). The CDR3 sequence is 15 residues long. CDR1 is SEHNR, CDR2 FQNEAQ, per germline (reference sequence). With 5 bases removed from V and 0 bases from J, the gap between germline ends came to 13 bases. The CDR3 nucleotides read TGTGCCAGCAGCCCCACAGGGTCCATGAACACTGAAGCTTTCTTT. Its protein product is CASSPTGSMNTEAFF.

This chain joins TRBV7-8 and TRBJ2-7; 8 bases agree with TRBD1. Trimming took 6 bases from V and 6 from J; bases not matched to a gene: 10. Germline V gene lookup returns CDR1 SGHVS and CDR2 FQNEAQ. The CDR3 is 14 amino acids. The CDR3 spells CASRDRTGLTEQYF. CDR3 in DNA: TGTGCCAGCAGGGATCGGACAGGGTTAACCGAGCAGTACTTC.

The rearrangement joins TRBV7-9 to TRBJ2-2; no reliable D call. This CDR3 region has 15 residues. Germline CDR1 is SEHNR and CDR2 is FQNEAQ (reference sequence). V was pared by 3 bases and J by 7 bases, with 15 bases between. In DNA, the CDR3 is TGTGCCAGCAGCTTCCTACCCATTTTAAACGGGGAGCTGTTTTTT. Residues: CASSFLPILNGELFF. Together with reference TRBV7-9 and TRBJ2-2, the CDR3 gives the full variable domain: DTGVSQNPRHKITKRGQNVTFRCDPISEHNRLYWYRQTLGQGPEFLTYFQNEAQLEKSRLLSDRFSAERPKGSFSTLEIQRTEQGDSAMYLCASSFLPILNGELFFGEGSRLTVL.

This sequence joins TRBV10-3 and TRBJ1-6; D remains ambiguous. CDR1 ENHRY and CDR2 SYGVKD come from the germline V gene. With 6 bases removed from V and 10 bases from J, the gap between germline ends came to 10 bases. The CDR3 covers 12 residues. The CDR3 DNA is TGTGCCATCAGGGACTCGAGCTCACCCCTCCACTTT. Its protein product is CAIRDSSSPLHF.

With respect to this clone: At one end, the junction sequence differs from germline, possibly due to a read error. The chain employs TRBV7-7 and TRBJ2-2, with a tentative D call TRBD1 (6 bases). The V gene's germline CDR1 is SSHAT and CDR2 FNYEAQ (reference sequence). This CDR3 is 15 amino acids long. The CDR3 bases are TGTGCTAGCAGCTTTGGCAGGGGCCAGGCCGGGGAGCTGTTTTTT. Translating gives CASSFGRGQAGELFF.

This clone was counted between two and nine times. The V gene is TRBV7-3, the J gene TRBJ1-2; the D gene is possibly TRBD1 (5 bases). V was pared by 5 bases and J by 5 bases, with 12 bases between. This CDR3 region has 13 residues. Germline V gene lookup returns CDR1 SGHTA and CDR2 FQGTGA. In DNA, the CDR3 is TGTGCCAGCAGCGCGGGACCCAATTATGGCTACACCTTC. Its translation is CASSAGPNYGYTF.

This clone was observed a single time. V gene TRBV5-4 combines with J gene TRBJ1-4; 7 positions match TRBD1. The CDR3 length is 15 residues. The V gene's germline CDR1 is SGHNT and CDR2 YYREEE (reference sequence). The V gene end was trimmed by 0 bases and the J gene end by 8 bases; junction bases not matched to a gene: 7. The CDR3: CASSLGQGRQEKLFF. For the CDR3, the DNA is TGTGCCAGCAGCTTGGGACAGGGACGCCAAGAAAAACTGTTTTTT.

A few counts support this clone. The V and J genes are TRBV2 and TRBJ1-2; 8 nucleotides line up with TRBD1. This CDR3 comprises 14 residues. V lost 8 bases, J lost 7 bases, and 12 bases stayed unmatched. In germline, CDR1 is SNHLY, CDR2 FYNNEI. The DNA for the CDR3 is TGTGCCAGCGACGGACAGGGAATGGCTCTTGGCTACACCTTC. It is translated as CASDGQGMALGYTF. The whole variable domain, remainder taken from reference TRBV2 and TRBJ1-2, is EPEVTQTPSHQVTQMGQEVILRCVPISNHLYFYWYRQILGQKVEFLVSFYNNEISEKSEIFDDQFSVERPDGSNFTLKIRSTKLEDSAMYFCASDGQGMALGYTFGSGTRLTVV.

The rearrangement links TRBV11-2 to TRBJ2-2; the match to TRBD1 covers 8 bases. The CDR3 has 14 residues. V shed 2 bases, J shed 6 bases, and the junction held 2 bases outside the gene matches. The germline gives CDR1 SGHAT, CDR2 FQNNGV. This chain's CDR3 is CASSLSGGAGELFF. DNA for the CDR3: TGTGCCAGCAGCTTATCAGGGGGCGCCGGGGAGCTGTTTTTT.